This T cell receptor (beta chain) was found in a study of cytomegalovirus exposure and HLA in healthy donors. CDR1 and CDR2 (germline): SQVTM, ANQGSEA. The V end lost 1 base, the J end lost 1 base, and 14 bases lay between the germline ends. The CDR3 runs 16 residues. In the PCR, 60 Vbeta and 13 Jbeta primers were used. Repertoires were generated with immunoSEQ multiplex PCR, while TCRdb's copy carries only in-frame clones and drops some. The repertoire holds 65,000 to 95,000 clones, 70% to 85% seen once, with approximately 2.4% in the top ten. The receptor's source is a man under 40 in good health and CMV-seronegative. The rearrangement links TRBV29-1 to TRBJ2-1; weak D call: TRBD1 (6 bases). Material for sequencing was PBMCs. Written as DNA, the CDR3 is TGCAGCGTTGAAGCGCCGGGACAAGGATCCTACAATGAGCAGTTCTTC. Amino acids: CSVEAPGQGSYNEQFF.